The 30 T cell receptor beta chains below come from one sample, sequenced in a study of cytomegalovirus exposure and HLA in healthy donors. Amplification used 60 Vbeta primers and 13 Jbeta primers. The protocol was immunoSEQ multiplex PCR, while the TCRdb copy is restricted to in-frame clones and leaves out a portion. Of about 120,000 clones in the sample, about 80% were seen once. Sequenced material: PBMCs. All receptors come from a man in his sixties in good health and CMV-seropositive.

The gene calls are TRBV6-1 and TRBJ2-5; 8 bases fit TRBD1. The J call could be wrong; TRBJ2-7 is a better fit for the DNA end. Germline CDR1 reads MNHNS; CDR2 reads SASEGT. This CDR3 comprises 14 residues. CDR3: CASIVRTGYDEQYF. CDR3 DNA: TGTGCCAGCATTGTAAGGACAGGGTACGACGAGCAGTACTTC.

V is TRBV5-5 and J is TRBJ1-2; 9 bases map to TRBD1. V lost 4 bases to trimming and J lost 5 bases; unmatched junction nucleotides: 12. This CDR3 contains 16 residues. From germline, CDR1 is SGHKS and CDR2 YYEKEE (reference sequence). CDR3 region: CASSPRDKTGGYGYTF. The CDR3 bases are TGTGCCAGCAGCCCCAGAGATAAGACAGGGGGGTATGGCTACACCTTC.

The gene calls are TRBV5-1 and TRBJ2-7; 7 bases map to TRBD1. The CDR3 is 15 residues long. Germline values: CDR1 SGHRS, CDR2 YFSETQ. With V trimmed by 5 bases and J by 3 bases, 11 bases remained unmatched. For the CDR3, the DNA is TGCGCCAGCAGTGCACAGGGGAGCTCAATCTACGAGCAGTACTTC. It codes for CASSAQGSSIYEQYF.

The gene calls are TRBV2 and TRBJ1-1; maybe TRBD1 (5 bases). CDR1 and CDR2 (germline): SNHLY, FYNNEI. CDR3 length: 14 residues. With 6 bases removed from V and 3 bases from J, the gap between germline ends came to 14 bases. CDR3 protein: CASSWLPRDTEAFF. CDR3 nucleotides: TGTGCCAGCAGCTGGCTCCCCAGGGACACTGAAGCTTTCTTT.

This chain joins TRBV25-1 and TRBJ1-2, with D hard to call. CDR1 MGHDK and CDR2 SYGVNS come from the germline V gene. The V and J ends lost 4 bases and 5 bases respectively, with 14 bases between them. CDR3 length: 14 residues. The CDR3 region is CASSAHTQLYGYTF. The CDR3 DNA reads TGTGCCAGCAGTGCCCACACCCAATTGTATGGCTACACCTTC.

The V call is TRBV2, the J call TRBJ1-2; possibly TRBD1 for D (5 bases). The CDR3 spans 13 residues. V was clipped by 10 bases and J by 0 bases, with 12 bases between them. Germline loops: CDR1 SNHLY, CDR2 FYNNEI. The DNA of the CDR3 is TGTGCCAATACAGGTAACTCTAACTATGGCTACACCTTC. Encoded protein: CANTGNSNYGYTF.

The chain has TRBV6-1 and TRBJ1-1, with 9 nucleotides matching TRBD1. Trimming took 6 bases from V and 4 from J; bases not matched to a gene: 6. The CDR3 runs 14 residues. CDR1 is MNHNS, CDR2 SASEGT, per germline. This CDR3 reads CASRSDRGGTEAFF. For the CDR3, the DNA is TGTGCCAGCAGGAGCGACAGGGGGGGCACTGAAGCTTTCTTT.

The table lists this clone with a few counts. The rearrangement joins TRBV5-1 to TRBJ2-3, with a tentative D call TRBD1 (6 bases). CDR3 length equals 15 residues. The germline V gene has CDR1 SGHRS and CDR2 YFSETQ. V was pared by 0 bases and J by 1 base, with 9 bases between. CDR3 region: CASSLDTGRTDTQYF. Here the CDR3 DNA reads TGCGCCAGCAGCTTGGACACAGGGCGCACAGATACGCAGTATTTT.

The J gene is TRBJ2-5, the V gene TRBV28; no clear D. The CDR3 is 14 amino acids. Between the trimmed V and J ends, which lost 6 bases and 2 bases, there was a span of 13 bases. Germline CDR1 MDHEN, CDR2 SYDVKM. DNA for the CDR3: TGTGCCAGCAGCATAGTTGCGTCTCAAGAGACCCAGTACTTC. Protein: CASSIVASQETQYF.

V is TRBV5-6 and J is TRBJ2-7; D ambiguous. V was trimmed by 0 bases and J by 3 bases, leaving 7 bases between them. The germline V gene has CDR1 SGHDT and CDR2 YYEEEE. The CDR3 covers 13 residues. The CDR3 bases are TGTGCCAGCAGCTTGGGGCAGGTCTACGAGCAGTACTTC. Its translation: CASSLGQVYEQYF.

This clone was observed once. The V gene is TRBV13, the J gene TRBJ2-7; TRBD1 matches at 7 bases. V lost 5 bases, J lost 2 bases, and 9 bases stayed unmatched. The CDR3 is 15 amino acids. Germline V gene lookup returns CDR1 PRHDT and CDR2 FYEKMQ (reference sequence). The CDR3 sequence is CASSLGTAFTYEQYF. CDR3 nucleotide sequence: TGTGCCAGCAGCCTCGGGACAGCCTTCACCTACGAGCAGTACTTC.

V and J are TRBV4-1 and TRBJ2-3, with 12 bases fitting TRBD2. The germline V gene encodes CDR1 MGHRA and CDR2 YSYEKL. Trimming took 4 bases from V and 6 from J; bases not matched to a gene: 5. CDR3 length: 15 amino acids. The CDR3 DNA follows: TGCGCCAGCAGCCTTAGGACTAGCGGGGTTGATACGCAGTATTTT. Its translation is CASSLRTSGVDTQYF.

V is TRBV2 and J is TRBJ2-5; TRBD1 matches at 9 bases. The CDR3 runs 15 residues. Trimming at V came to 2 bases and at J to 3 bases, leaving 4 bases not matched to a gene. Germline CDR1 SNHLY, CDR2 FYNNEI. The CDR3 is CASSENRGPEETQYF. Written as DNA, the CDR3 is TGTGCCAGCAGTGAAAACAGGGGGCCAGAAGAGACCCAGTACTTC.

Only one count was recorded for this clone. The chain joins TRBV19 to TRBJ1-5, with 8 bases that match TRBD1. The germline gives CDR1 LNHDA, CDR2 SQIVND (reference sequence). This CDR3 has 18 amino acids. V trimming: 5 bases; J trimming: 1 base; junction bases outside the gene matches: 13. The CDR3 reads CASSLDRAWVGSNQPQHF. Written as DNA, the CDR3 is TGTGCCAGTAGTCTGGACAGGGCGTGGGTTGGCAGCAATCAGCCCCAGCATTTT. The whole variable domain, filled in from reference TRBV19 and TRBJ1-5, reads DGGITQSPKYLFRKEGQNVTLSCEQNLNHDAMYWYRQDPGQGLRLIYYSQIVNDFQKGDIAEGYSVSREKKESFPLTVTSAQKNPTAFYLCASSLDRAWVGSNQPQHFGDGTRLSIL.

This sequence joins TRBV30 and TRBJ2-7, with D perhaps TRBD1 (6 bases). The V gene's germline CDR1 is GTSNPN and CDR2 SVGIG (reference sequence). CDR3 size: 14 residues. The V end was cut by 0 bases, the J end by 7 bases, with 16 bases between. The CDR3 reads CAWSVTRGTAEQYF. As DNA, the CDR3 is TGTGCCTGGAGTGTAACCAGGGGTACGGCTGAGCAGTACTTC.

There are a few counts of this clone. The V call is TRBV7-3, the J call TRBJ2-1; 10 bases are shared with TRBD2. In germline, CDR1 is SGHTA, CDR2 FQGTGA. The CDR3 totals 13 residues. Germline trimming cut 5 bases from V and 15 bases from J; bases unmatched to any gene: 10. The CDR3 loop is CASSPRPSGSLFF. The CDR3 region has the DNA TGTGCCAGCAGCCCACGGCCTAGCGGGAGTCTGTTCTTC. Complete variable domain (other parts from reference TRBV7-3 and TRBJ2-1): GAGVSQTPSNKVTEKGKYVELRCDPISGHTALYWYRQSLGQGPEFLIYFQGTGAADDSGLPNDRFFAVRPEGSVSTLKIQRTERGDSAVYLCASSPRPSGSLFFGPGTRLTVL.

A few counts support this clone. The gene calls are TRBV6-5 and TRBJ1-5; no firm D call. Trimming shortened V by 7 bases and J by 3 bases, and 16 bases separated the two germline ends. The length of the CDR3 is 15 residues. Germline CDR1 and CDR2: MNHEY and SVGAGI. The CDR3 here is CASNVGRVYNQPQHF. In DNA, the CDR3 is TGTGCCAGCAACGTGGGCCGCGTTTACAATCAGCCCCAGCATTTT.

The chain joins TRBV2 to TRBJ2-1, with TRBD1 matching over 11 bases. The V segment lost 10 bases and the J segment 7 bases; nucleotides outside the gene matches: 9. Per the germline V gene, CDR1 is SNHLY and CDR2 is FYNNEI. The CDR3 contains 14 residues. The CDR3 region is CANTGQGVRNEQFF. The CDR3 DNA follows: TGTGCCAATACGGGACAGGGGGTGAGGAATGAGCAGTTCTTC.

V and J are TRBV6-5 and TRBJ2-2, with 9 bases that match TRBD1. This CDR3 is 14 amino acids long. V was pared by 7 bases and J by 4 bases, with 4 bases of the junction left unmatched. Looked up from germline, CDR1 is MNHEY and CDR2 is SVGAGI. The CDR3 nucleotides are TGTGCCAGCACCGGACAGGGGATCACCGGGGAGCTGTTTTTT. This sequence encodes CASTGQGITGELFF.

CDR3 amino acids: CASSLGQGASPLHF. For the CDR3, the DNA is TGTGCCAGCAGCTTGGGACAGGGGGCATCACCCCTCCACTTT. This chain uses TRBV5-6 with TRBJ1-6; 10 positions match TRBD1. This CDR3 has 14 residues. CDR1 SGHDT and CDR2 YYEEEE come from the germline V gene. J gave up 10 bases and V 0 bases, and 1 base lay outside the gene matches.

The gene calls are TRBV9 and TRBJ2-3, with D unclear. Germline CDR1 is SGDLS and CDR2 is YYNGEE. Deletions cut 0 bases from V and 2 bases from J, with 10 bases between. This CDR3 comprises 15 residues. The CDR3 coding sequence is TGTGCCAGCAGCGTAGCGAGACACTCCACAGATACGCAGTATTTT. Its protein product is CASSVARHSTDTQYF.

V is TRBV5-1 and J is TRBJ2-4, with D perhaps TRBD1 (5 bases). The germline V gene encodes CDR1 SGHRS and CDR2 YFSETQ. Trimming took off 3 bases at V and 2 bases at J, with 12 bases between the two ends. The CDR3 is made up of 15 amino acids. CDR3 nucleotides: TGCGCCAGCAGCTCACGCCCAGGGACCAAAAACATTCAGTACTTC. Translated, it gives CASSSRPGTKNIQYF. Variable domain in full (rest from reference TRBV5-1 and TRBJ2-4): KAGVTQTPRYLIKTRGQQVTLSCSPISGHRSVSWYQQTPGQGLQFLFEYFSETQRNKGNFPGRFSGRQFSNSRSEMNVSTLELGDSALYLCASSSRPGTKNIQYFGAGTRLSVL.

This sequence joins TRBV2 and TRBJ2-7; D ambiguous. This CDR3 region has 11 residues. V lost 3 bases and J lost 6, with 6 bases in between. CDR1 is SNHLY, CDR2 FYNNEI, per germline. CDR3 sequence reads: CASSDRSEQYF. CDR3 sequence (DNA): TGTGCCAGCAGTGATCGGTCCGAGCAGTACTTC.

The rearrangement joins TRBV10-3 to TRBJ1-3; D gene uncertain. The CDR3 consists of 13 residues. V was pared by 10 bases and J by 8 bases, with 18 bases between. Germline V lookup: CDR1 ENHRY, CDR2 SYGVKD. CDR3 in amino acids: CATRWGVYDTIYF. CDR3 nucleotide sequence: TGTGCCACCCGTTGGGGAGTCTACGACACCATATATTTT.

CDR3 nucleotides: TGCGCCAGCAGCTTGGCTACAGGAGATACGCAGTATTTT. Translated, it gives CASSLATGDTQYF. V is TRBV5-1 and J is TRBJ2-3, with D tentatively TRBD1 (5 bases). Trimming left V 0 bases short and J 5 bases short, with 7 bases between. The germline CDR1 and CDR2 sequences are SGHRS and YFSETQ. This CDR3 is built from 13 residues.

This rearrangement joins TRBV2 to TRBJ2-1, with TRBD1 matching over 11 bases. Germline V lookup: CDR1 SNHLY, CDR2 FYNNEI. The CDR3 contains 16 residues. V lost 3 bases, J lost 3 bases, and 4 bases stayed unmatched. CDR3 coding DNA: TGTGCCAGCAGTGATCCGGGACAGGGGGACTACAATGAGCAGTTCTTC. Protein sequence: CASSDPGQGDYNEQFF.

V is TRBV30 and J is TRBJ2-2; maybe TRBD1 (5 bases). Trimming left V 0 bases short and J 7 bases short, with 12 bases between. The CDR3 is made up of 14 amino acids. Germline V gives CDR1 GTSNPN, CDR2 SVGIG (reference sequence). CDR3 DNA sequence: TGTGCCTGGAGTGTACTTAGGGGTGGCGGGGAGCTGTTTTTT. Its protein is CAWSVLRGGGELFF.

The DNA of the CDR3 is TGTGCCAGCAGTCCCTTCTCGGGACTAGCGGGGGCCTTCGGAGAGACCCAGTACTTC. This encodes CASSPFSGLAGAFGETQYF. V usage is TRBV27 and J usage is TRBJ2-5; 14 nucleotides agree with TRBD2. V dropped 5 bases and J dropped 4; count of bases not matched to a gene: 15. Germline V gene lookup returns CDR1 MNHEY and CDR2 SMNVEV (reference sequence). This CDR3 contains 19 residues.

The rearrangement joins TRBV11-1 to TRBJ2-4; 7 bases are a match to TRBD2. CDR1 and CDR2 (germline): SGHAT, FQDESV (reference sequence). The CDR3 is 12 amino acids. The trim removed 8 bases at V and 8 bases at J, leaving 6 bases unmatched. The CDR3 coding sequence is TGTGCCAGCGGGATGGGGGGGGACATTCAGTACTTC. This encodes CASGMGGDIQYF.

This chain joins TRBV27 and TRBJ1-1; no definite D call. Germline CDR1 MNHEY, CDR2 SMNVEV (reference sequence). Trimming left V 3 bases short and J 5 bases short, with 7 bases between. The CDR3 runs to 12 residues. Here the CDR3 reads CASSFRGTEAFF. Written as DNA, the CDR3 is TGTGCCAGCAGTTTCAGAGGAACTGAAGCTTTCTTT.